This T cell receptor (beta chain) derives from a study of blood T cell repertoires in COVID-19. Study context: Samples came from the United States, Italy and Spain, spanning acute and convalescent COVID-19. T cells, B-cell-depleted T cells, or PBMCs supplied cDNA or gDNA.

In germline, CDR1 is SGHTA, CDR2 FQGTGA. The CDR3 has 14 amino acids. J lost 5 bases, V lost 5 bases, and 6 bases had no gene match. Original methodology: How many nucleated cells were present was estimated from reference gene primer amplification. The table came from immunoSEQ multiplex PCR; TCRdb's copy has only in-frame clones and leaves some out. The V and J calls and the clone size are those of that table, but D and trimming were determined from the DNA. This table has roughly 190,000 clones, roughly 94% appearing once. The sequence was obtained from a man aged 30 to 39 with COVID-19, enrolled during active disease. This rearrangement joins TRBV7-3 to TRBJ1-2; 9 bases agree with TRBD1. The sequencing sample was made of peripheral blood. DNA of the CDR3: TGTGCCAGCAGCCCGGGACAGGGACCTTATGGCTACACCTTC. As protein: CASSPGQGPYGYTF. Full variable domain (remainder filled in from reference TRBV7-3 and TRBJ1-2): GAGVSQTPSNKVTEKGKYVELRCDPISGHTALYWYRQSLGQGPEFLIYFQGTGAADDSGLPNDRFFAVRPEGSVSTLKIQRTERGDSAVYLCASSPGQGPYGYTFGSGTRLTVV.